This T cell receptor (beta chain) was recorded in a study of blood T cell repertoires in COVID-19. Germline lookup yields CDR1 MGHRA and CDR2 YSYEKL. This CDR3 is 15 amino acids long. Trimming removed 4 bases from V and 3 bases from J, with 16 bases in between. Only in-frame clones appear in the TCRdb table, and some are missing; sequencing was by immunoSEQ multiplex PCR. Of tens of thousands of clones in the sample, more than 75% were seen once. The chain recombines TRBV4-1 with TRBJ2-7; perhaps TRBD1 as D (5 bases). The clonotype originates from a man aged 45-60 years with active COVID-19. Sequences were obtained from peripheral blood. This CDR3 is CASSLGEGAFYEQYF. The CDR3 DNA reads TGCGCCAGCAGCCTCGGAGAAGGGGCCTTCTACGAGCAGTACTTC.